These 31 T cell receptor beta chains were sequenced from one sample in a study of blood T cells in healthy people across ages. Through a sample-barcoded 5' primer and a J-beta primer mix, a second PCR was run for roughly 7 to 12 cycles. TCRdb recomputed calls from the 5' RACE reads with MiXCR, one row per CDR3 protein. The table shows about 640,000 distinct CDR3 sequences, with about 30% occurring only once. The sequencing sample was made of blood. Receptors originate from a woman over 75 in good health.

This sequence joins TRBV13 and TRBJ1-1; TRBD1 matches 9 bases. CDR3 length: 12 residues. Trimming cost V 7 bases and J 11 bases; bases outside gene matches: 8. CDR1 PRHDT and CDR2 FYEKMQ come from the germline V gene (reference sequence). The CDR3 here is CASTPGQGNAFF. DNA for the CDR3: TGTGCCAGCACCCCGGGACAGGGTAATGCTTTCTTT.

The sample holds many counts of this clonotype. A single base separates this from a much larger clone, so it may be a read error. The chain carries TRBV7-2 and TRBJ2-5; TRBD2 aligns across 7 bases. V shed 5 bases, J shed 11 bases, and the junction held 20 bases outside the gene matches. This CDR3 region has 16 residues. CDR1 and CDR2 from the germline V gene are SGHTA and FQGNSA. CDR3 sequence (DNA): TGTGCCAGCAGCCCTGAGACTAGCCCGGGGGATCATGAGCAGTACTTC. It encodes CASSPETSPGDHEQYF.

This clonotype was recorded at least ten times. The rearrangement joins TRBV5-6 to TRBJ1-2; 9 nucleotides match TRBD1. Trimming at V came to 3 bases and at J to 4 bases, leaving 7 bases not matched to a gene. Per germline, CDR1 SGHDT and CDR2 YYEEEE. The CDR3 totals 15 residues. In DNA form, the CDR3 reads TGTGCCAGCAGCTCGGACGGGACAGGGCTCTATGGCTACACCTTC. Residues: CASSSDGTGLYGYTF.

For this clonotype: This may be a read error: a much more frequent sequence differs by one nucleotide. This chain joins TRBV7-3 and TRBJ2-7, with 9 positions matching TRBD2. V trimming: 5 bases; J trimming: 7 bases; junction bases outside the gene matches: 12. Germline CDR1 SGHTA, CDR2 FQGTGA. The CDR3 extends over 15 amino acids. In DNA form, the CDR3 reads TGTGCCAGCAGCCCCCTAGCGGGGCTTTACAATGAGCAGTACTTC. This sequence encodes CASSPLAGLYNEQYF. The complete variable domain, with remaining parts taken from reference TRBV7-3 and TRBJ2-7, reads GAGVSQTPSNKVTEKGKYVELRCDPISGHTALYWYRQSLGQGPEFLIYFQGTGAADDSGLPNDRFFAVRPEGSVSTLKIQRTERGDSAVYLCASSPLAGLYNEQYFGPGTRLTVT.

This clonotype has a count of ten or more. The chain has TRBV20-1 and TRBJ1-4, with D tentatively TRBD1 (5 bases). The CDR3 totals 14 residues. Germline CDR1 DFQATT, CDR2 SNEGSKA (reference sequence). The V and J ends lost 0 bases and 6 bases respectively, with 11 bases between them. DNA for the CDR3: TGCAGTGCTAGAGATGAGTCCAGGGATGAAAAACTGTTTTTT. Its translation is CSARDESRDEKLFF.

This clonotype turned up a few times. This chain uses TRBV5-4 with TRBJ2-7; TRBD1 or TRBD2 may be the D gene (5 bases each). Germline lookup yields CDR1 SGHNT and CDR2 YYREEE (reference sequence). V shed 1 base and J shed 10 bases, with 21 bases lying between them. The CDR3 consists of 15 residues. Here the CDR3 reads CASSLTGTAQEAQYF. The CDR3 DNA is TGTGCCAGCAGCTTGACGGGAACAGCACAGGAGGCCCAGTACTTC.

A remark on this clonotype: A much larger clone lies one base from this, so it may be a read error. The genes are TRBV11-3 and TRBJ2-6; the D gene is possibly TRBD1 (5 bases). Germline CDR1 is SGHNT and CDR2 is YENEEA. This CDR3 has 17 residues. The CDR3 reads CASSPARETSGANVRTF. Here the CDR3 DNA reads TGTGCCAGCAGCCCCGCCAGAGAGACCTCTGGGGCCAACGTCCGGACTTTC.

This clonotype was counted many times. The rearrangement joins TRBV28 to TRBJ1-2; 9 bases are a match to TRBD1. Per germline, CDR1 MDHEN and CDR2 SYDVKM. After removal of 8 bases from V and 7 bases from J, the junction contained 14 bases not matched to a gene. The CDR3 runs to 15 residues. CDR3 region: CASHGTGHVSPGYTF. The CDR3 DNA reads TGTGCCAGCCACGGGACAGGGCACGTTTCGCCTGGCTACACCTTC.

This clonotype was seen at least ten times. CDR3 region: CASSFQTRGETQYF. The DNA for the CDR3 is TGTGCCAGCAGCTTTCAGACGAGAGGGGAGACCCAGTACTTC. The V gene is TRBV7-2, the J gene TRBJ2-5; TRBD2 is a possible D gene (5 bases). The V and J ends lost 3 bases and 5 bases respectively, with 13 bases between them. From germline, CDR1 is SGHTA and CDR2 FQGNSA. This CDR3 contains 14 residues.

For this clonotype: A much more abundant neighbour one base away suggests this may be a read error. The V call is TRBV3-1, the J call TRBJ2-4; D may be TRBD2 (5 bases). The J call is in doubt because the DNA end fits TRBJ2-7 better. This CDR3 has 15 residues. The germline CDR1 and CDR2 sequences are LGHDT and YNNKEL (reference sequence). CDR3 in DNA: TGTGCCAGCAGCCATAATCAGCCTCTGGGAGACGAGCAGTACTTC. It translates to CASSHNQPLGDEQYF.

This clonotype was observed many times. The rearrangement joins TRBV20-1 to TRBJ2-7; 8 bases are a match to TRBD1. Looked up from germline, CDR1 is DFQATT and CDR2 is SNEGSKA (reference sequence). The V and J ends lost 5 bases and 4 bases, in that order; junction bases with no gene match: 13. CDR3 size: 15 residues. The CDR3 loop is CSALNPWTGTYEQYF. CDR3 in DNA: TGCAGTGCTCTTAATCCTTGGACAGGGACGTACGAGCAGTACTTC.

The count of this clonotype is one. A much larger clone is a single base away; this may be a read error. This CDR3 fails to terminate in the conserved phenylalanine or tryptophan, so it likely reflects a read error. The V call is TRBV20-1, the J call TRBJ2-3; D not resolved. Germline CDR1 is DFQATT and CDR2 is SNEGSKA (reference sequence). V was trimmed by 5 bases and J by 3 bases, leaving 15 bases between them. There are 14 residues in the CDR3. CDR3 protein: CSAVAMLRTDTQYI. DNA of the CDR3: TGCAGTGCTGTAGCAATGCTAAGGACAGATACGCAGTATATT.

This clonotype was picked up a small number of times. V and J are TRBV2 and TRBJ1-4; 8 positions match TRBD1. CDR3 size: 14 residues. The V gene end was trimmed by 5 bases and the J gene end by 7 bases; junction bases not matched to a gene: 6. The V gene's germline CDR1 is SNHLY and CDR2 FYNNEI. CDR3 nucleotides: TGTGCCAGCAGTTACAGGGGGACATCTGAAAAACTGTTTTTT. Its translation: CASSYRGTSEKLFF.

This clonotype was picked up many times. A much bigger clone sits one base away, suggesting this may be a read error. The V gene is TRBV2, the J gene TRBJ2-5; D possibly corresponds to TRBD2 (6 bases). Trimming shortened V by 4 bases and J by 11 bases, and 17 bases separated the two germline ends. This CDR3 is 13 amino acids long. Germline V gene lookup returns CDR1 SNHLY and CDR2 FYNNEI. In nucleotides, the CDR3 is TGTGCCAGCAGTGGGACTATAGCCAATGAGCAGTACTTC. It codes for CASSGTIANEQYF.

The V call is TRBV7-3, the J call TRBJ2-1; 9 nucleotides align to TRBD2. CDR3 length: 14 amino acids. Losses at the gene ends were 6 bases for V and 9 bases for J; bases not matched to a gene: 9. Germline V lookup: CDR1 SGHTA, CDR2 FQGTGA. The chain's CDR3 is CASSPTFSGSEQFF. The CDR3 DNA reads TGTGCCAGCAGTCCTACCTTTAGCGGGAGTGAGCAGTTCTTC.

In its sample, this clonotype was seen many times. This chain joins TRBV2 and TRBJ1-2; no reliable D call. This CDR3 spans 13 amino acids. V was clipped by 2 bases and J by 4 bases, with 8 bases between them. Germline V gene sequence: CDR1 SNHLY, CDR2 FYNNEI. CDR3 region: CASSEQAPYGYTF. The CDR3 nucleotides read TGTGCCAGCAGTGAACAGGCCCCCTATGGCTACACCTTC.

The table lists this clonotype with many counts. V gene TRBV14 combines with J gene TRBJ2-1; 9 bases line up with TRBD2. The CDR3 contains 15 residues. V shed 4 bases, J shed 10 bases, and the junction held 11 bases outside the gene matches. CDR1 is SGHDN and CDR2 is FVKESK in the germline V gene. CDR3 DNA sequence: TGTGCCAGCAGCCTAAGTGATCTAGCGGGGAGCGAGCAGTTCTTC. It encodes CASSLSDLAGSEQFF.

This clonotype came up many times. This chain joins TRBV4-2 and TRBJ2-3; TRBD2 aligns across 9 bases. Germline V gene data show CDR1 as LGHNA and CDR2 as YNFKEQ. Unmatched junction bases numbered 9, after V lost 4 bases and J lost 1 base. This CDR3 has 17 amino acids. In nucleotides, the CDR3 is TGTGCCAGCAGCCGGCGCGGGGCGGGGGGGGGCACAGATACGCAGTATTTT. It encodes CASSRRGAGGGTDTQYF.

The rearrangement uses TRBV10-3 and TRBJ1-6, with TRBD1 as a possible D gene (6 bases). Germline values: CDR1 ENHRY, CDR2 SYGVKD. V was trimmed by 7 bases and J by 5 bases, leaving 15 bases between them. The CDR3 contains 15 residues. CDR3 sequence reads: CAINQGQGNNSPLHF. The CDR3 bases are TGTGCCATCAACCAGGGGCAGGGGAATAATTCACCCCTCCACTTT.

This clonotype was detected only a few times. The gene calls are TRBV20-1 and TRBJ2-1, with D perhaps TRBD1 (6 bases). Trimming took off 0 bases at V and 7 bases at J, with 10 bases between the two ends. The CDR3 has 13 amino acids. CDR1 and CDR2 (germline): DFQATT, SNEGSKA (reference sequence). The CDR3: CSARDPQGNEQFF. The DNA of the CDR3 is TGCAGTGCTAGAGATCCCCAGGGGAATGAGCAGTTCTTC.

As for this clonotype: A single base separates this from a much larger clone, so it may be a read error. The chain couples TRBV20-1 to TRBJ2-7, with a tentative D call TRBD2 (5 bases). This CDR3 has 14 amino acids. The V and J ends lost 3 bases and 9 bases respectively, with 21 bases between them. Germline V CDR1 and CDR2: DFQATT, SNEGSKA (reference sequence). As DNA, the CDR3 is TGCAGTGCTAGCGTGGGGAGAAAGACGAGCGGGCAGTACTTC. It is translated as CSASVGRKTSGQYF.

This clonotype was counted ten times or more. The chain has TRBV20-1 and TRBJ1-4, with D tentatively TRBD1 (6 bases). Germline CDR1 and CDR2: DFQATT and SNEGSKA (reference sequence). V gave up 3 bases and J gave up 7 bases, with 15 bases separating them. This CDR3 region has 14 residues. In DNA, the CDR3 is TGCAGTGCTAGGCGTACCCAAGGGGGTGAAAAACTGTTTTTT. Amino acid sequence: CSARRTQGGEKLFF.

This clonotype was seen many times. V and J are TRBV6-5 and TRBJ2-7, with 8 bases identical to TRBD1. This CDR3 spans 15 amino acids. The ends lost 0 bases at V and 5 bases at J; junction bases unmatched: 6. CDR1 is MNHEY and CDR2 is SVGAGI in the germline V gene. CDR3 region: CASSYSGAGGDEQYF. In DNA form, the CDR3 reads TGTGCCAGCAGTTACTCGGGGGCAGGGGGCGACGAGCAGTACTTC.

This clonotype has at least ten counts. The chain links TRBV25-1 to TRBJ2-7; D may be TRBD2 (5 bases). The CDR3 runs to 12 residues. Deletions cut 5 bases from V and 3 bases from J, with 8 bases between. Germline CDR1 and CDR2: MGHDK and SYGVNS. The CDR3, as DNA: TGTGCCAGCAGTTCGGGGTACTACGAGCAGTACTTC. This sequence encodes CASSSGYYEQYF.

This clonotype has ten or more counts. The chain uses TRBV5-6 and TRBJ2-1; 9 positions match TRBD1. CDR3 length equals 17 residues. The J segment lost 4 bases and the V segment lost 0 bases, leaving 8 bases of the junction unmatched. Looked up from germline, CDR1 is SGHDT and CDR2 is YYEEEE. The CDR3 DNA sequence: TGTGCCAGCAGCTTGGGTCTGGGACAGGGCTCATACAATGAGCAGTTCTTC. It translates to CASSLGLGQGSYNEQFF.

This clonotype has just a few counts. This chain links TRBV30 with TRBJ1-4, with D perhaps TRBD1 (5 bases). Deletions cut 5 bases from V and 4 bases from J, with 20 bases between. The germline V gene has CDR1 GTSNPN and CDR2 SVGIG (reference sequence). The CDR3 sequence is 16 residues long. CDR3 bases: TGTGCCTGGGGTCCCCCCTCGAGCGGGGGTAATGAAAAACTGTTTTTT. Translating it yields CAWGPPSSGGNEKLFF.

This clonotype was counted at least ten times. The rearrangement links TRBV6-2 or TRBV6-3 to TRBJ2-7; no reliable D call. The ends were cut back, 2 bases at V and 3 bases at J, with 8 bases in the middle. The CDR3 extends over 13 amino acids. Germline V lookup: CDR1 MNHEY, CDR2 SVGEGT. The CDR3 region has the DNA TGTGCCAGCAGTTACGATGGCTACTACGAGCAGTACTTC. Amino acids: CASSYDGYYEQYF.

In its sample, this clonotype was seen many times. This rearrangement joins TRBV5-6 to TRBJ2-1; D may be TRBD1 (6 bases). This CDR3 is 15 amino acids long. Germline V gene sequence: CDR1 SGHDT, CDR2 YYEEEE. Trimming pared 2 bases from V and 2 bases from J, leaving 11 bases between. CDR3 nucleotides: TGTGCCAGCAGCTTTGGCAGGGGACCCTACAATGAGCAGTTCTTC. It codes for CASSFGRGPYNEQFF.

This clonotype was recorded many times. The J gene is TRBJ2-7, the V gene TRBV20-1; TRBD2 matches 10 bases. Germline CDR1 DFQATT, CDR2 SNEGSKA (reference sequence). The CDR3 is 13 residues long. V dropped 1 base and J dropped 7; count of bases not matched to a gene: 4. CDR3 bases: TGCAGTGCTAGAGCCGGGACTAGCGTTGAGCAGTACTTC. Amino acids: CSARAGTSVEQYF.

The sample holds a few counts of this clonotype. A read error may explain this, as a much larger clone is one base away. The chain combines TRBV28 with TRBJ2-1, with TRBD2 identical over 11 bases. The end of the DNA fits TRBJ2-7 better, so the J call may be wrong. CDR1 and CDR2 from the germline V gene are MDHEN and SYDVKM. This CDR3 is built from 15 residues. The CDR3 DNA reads TGTGCCAGCAGTTTTAGCGGGGGGGCCTACAATGAGCAGTACTTC. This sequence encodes CASSFSGGAYNEQYF.

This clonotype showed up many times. Here the CDR3 DNA reads TGCAGTGCTTGGGCTTTAGGCAGGGGTGAACATGGCTACACCTTC. It encodes CSAWALGRGEHGYTF. The chain carries TRBV20-1 and TRBJ1-2, with D possibly being TRBD1 (6 bases). CDR3 length equals 15 residues. The germline V and J ends were trimmed by 5 bases and 6 bases, with 22 bases remaining between them. Germline V CDR1 and CDR2: DFQATT, SNEGSKA (reference sequence).